The clone carrying this TCR beta chain appeared a few times. This CDR3 is also generated by other DNA sequences in the sample. The data belong to a study of beta chain features in type 1 diabetes. Every isolated RNA sample was fully reverse transcribed, so sequencing captured expressed TCRB transcripts. Here immunoSEQ multiplex PCR was the method, and the copy in TCRdb shows in-frame clones only, minus some. The sample gives 620,000 or so clones, 15% of which show up once; more than 0.08% is in the top ten. Between the trimmed V and J ends, which lost 0 bases and 0 bases, there was a span of 6 bases. The CDR3 length is 15 residues. Per the germline V gene, CDR1 is MNHEY and CDR2 is SVGAGI.

The sequencing input was naive CD4+ T cells from blood. This TCR was sampled from a young man in good health. The chain combines TRBV6-5 with TRBJ2-1; D possibly corresponds to TRBD2 (5 bases). This CDR3 reads CASSYSGSSYNEQFF. In DNA form, the CDR3 reads TGTGCCAGCAGTTACTCGGGGAGCTCCTACAATGAGCAGTTCTTC.